This T cell receptor beta chain was recovered during a study of monozygotic twins with inflammatory bowel disease. The study subjected TCRalpha and TCRbeta cDNA to two nested PCRs of approximately 16 and 9 cycles. Reprocessing the 5' RACE reads, TCRdb reports a single entry for every CDR3 protein and omits DNA. The sample holds some 450,000 distinct CDR3 sequences. The CDR3 sequence is 14 residues long. The clonotype was recovered from a human donor with ulcerative colitis or Crohn's disease, or a healthy co-twin of an affected twin (not recorded which). V and J are TRBV12-3 or TRBV12-4 and TRBJ1-3; TCRdb outputs TRBD1, but without DNA this stays unchecked. What was sequenced was blood. The CDR3 protein is CASSSGFSGNTIYF.